This passage covers 16 T cell receptor beta chains from one sample sequenced in a study of cytomegalovirus exposure and HLA in healthy donors. The primer mix had 60 Vbeta and 13 Jbeta primers. Only in-frame clones appear in the TCRdb table, and some are missing; sequencing was by immunoSEQ multiplex PCR. The repertoire consists of about 94,000 clones, with about 75% occurring once and the leading ten covering roughly 7.1%. Source material: PBMCs. Receptor source: a man aged 40-50 years in good health and CMV-seropositive.

The gene calls are TRBV11-2 and TRBJ2-5, with 8 bases fitting TRBD2. CDR3 length: 15 amino acids. The germline CDR1 and CDR2 sequences are SGHAT and FQNNGV. V dropped 5 bases and J dropped 1; count of bases not matched to a gene: 6. The CDR3 sequence is CASSLSRGGQETQYF. The CDR3 coding sequence is TGTGCCAGCAGCCTTAGCCGGGGGGGCCAAGAGACCCAGTACTTC.

The chain joins TRBV9 to TRBJ2-2, with D uncertain. Per the germline V gene, CDR1 is SGDLS and CDR2 is YYNGEE. V lost 0 bases, J lost 5 bases, and 5 bases lay in between. The CDR3 runs 13 residues. This CDR3 reads CASSVAATGELFF. CDR3 in DNA: TGTGCCAGCAGCGTAGCCGCGACCGGGGAGCTGTTTTTT.

This clone was counted only a few times. The chain combines TRBV6-6 with TRBJ1-4; D is ambiguous. The CDR3 length is 16 residues. From germline, CDR1 is MNHNY and CDR2 SVGAGI (reference sequence). V lost 5 bases to trimming and J lost 0 bases, with 13 bases between them. The CDR3 loop reads CASSHFAGATNEKLFF. The DNA for the CDR3 is TGTGCCAGCAGTCACTTTGCAGGTGCAACTAATGAAAAACTGTTTTTT.

This chain uses TRBV5-4 with TRBJ2-1; possibly TRBD2 for D (6 bases). V gave up 1 base and J gave up 4 bases, with 12 bases separating them. The CDR3 extends over 15 amino acids. The germline V gene has CDR1 SGHNT and CDR2 YYREEE (reference sequence). This CDR3 reads CASSLWGGDYNEQFF. CDR3 DNA: TGTGCCAGCAGCTTGTGGGGAGGAGATTACAATGAGCAGTTCTTC.

This clone was recorded only once. The CDR3 DNA is TGCGCCAGCAGCACCTCAGGGTGGGCGAACACTGAAGCTTTCTTT. Residues: CASSTSGWANTEAFF. The rearrangement joins TRBV5-1 to TRBJ1-1; D might be TRBD1 (5 bases). Germline-derived CDR1 and CDR2 are SGHRS and YFSETQ. The CDR3 is 15 amino acids. Trimming left V 4 bases short and J 1 base short, with 14 bases between. The full variable domain, rest sourced from reference TRBV5-1 and TRBJ1-1, is KAGVTQTPRYLIKTRGQQVTLSCSPISGHRSVSWYQQTPGQGLQFLFEYFSETQRNKGNFPGRFSGRQFSNSRSEMNVSTLELGDSALYLCASSTSGWANTEAFFGQGTRLTVV.

The sample holds a few counts of this clone. The V and J genes are TRBV10-3 and TRBJ1-1; TRBD1 matches at 8 bases. From germline, CDR1 is ENHRY and CDR2 SYGVKD. V lost 10 bases to trimming and J lost 1 base; unmatched junction nucleotides: 5. The length of the CDR3 is 13 residues. Here the CDR3 reads CATKTGENTEAFF. As DNA, the CDR3 is TGTGCCACCAAGACAGGGGAGAACACTGAAGCTTTCTTT.

The V call is TRBV9, the J call TRBJ1-5; D might be TRBD1 (5 bases). This CDR3 is 16 amino acids long. Trimming cost V 3 bases and J 5 bases, with 18 bases left between them. Per the germline V gene, CDR1 is SGDLS and CDR2 is YYNGEE. CDR3 protein: CASSENGGAGYQPQHF. CDR3 DNA sequence: TGTGCCAGCAGCGAGAATGGAGGGGCCGGTTATCAGCCCCAGCATTTT.

The chain employs TRBV4-3 and TRBJ1-2, with a tentative D call TRBD1 (5 bases). Trimming removed 0 bases from V and 5 bases from J, with 7 bases in between. The CDR3 is 13 residues long. Germline V CDR1 and CDR2: LGHNA, YSLEER. CDR3 protein: CASSQETAYGYTF. The CDR3 DNA is TGCGCCAGCAGCCAAGAGACAGCTTATGGCTACACCTTC.

The chain links TRBV15 to TRBJ1-3; D gene unclear. Germline assignment: CDR1 LNHNV and CDR2 YYDKDF (reference sequence). V dropped 0 bases and J dropped 0 bases, with 9 bases sitting between them. This CDR3 region has 16 residues. DNA for the CDR3: TGTGCCACCAGCAGAGATGGGCAGATCTCTGGAAACACCATATATTTT. As protein: CATSRDGQISGNTIYF.

CDR3 DNA sequence: TGTGCCAGGACAGGGGACGAGGGGTATGGCTACACCTTC. Encoded protein: CARTGDEGYGYTF. The J gene is TRBJ1-2, the V gene TRBV2; 8 bases fit TRBD1. This CDR3 contains 13 residues. Germline V gene data show CDR1 as SNHLY and CDR2 as FYNNEI. V gave up 9 bases and J gave up 5 bases; unmatched junction bases: 8.

This clone was detected only once. This chain uses TRBV7-3 with TRBJ1-2; possible D gene TRBD1, 6 bases. The germline V gene has CDR1 SGHTA and CDR2 FQGTGA. This CDR3 contains 14 residues. Trimming took off 3 bases at V and 4 bases at J, with 12 bases between the two ends. The CDR3 nucleotides are TGTGCCAGCAGCTTTCCAGGGGTTGGCTATGGCTACACCTTC. Amino acid sequence: CASSFPGVGYGYTF.

This chain uses TRBV28 with TRBJ2-7; D ambiguous. The CDR3 is 14 amino acids. The germline V gene encodes CDR1 MDHEN and CDR2 SYDVKM. V was trimmed by 3 bases and J by 2 bases, leaving 11 bases between them. CDR3 sequence reads: CASSFNYRPYEQYF. For the CDR3, the DNA is TGTGCCAGCAGTTTTAACTACCGACCCTACGAGCAGTACTTC.

This chain links TRBV21-1 with TRBJ1-2; the table assigns TRBD1, which was not confirmed against the DNA. TRBV21-1 is flagged as a pseudogene. CDR3 length: 17 amino acids. The CDR3 loop reads CASSRRDRGPLYYGYTF. The CDR3 nucleotides are TGTGCCAGCAGCAGAAGGGACAGGGGTCCTCTTTACTATGGCTACACCTTC.

There are a few counts of this clone. The chain links TRBV5-1 to TRBJ2-7; D is perhaps TRBD1 (5 bases). Trimming stripped 0 bases from V and 0 bases from J, with 10 bases between. Germline V CDR1 and CDR2: SGHRS, YFSETQ. The CDR3 is 15 amino acids. In nucleotides, the CDR3 is TGCGCCAGCAGCTTGGCCCTGACAGCCTCCTACGAGCAGTACTTC. Encoded protein: CASSLALTASYEQYF.

This clone was seen once. CDR3 sequence: CASSLAAEQSYEQYF. As DNA, the CDR3 is TGTGCCAGCAGCTTAGCGGCAGAACAATCCTACGAGCAGTACTTC. The V gene is TRBV7-9, the J gene TRBJ2-7; no definite D call. The length of the CDR3 is 15 residues. Germline CDR1 and CDR2: SEHNR and FQNEAQ (reference sequence). V gave up 0 bases and J gave up 1 base, with 10 bases separating them.

The gene calls are TRBV9 and TRBJ2-3, with TRBD2 identical over 11 bases. V was pared by 0 bases and J by 6 bases, with 12 bases of the junction left unmatched. CDR1 and CDR2 (germline): SGDLS, YYNGEE. CDR3 length: 18 residues. The CDR3 nucleotides are TGTGCCAGCAGCGTAGTCCCTGTAGCGGGAGGGCCGGGGGATACGCAGTATTTT. Translated: CASSVVPVAGGPGDTQYF.